A single sample is the source of the 23 T cell receptor beta chains below, sequenced in a study of blood T cells in healthy people across ages. The authors ran a second PCR of about 6 to 11 cycles using a sample-barcoded 5' primer and a J-beta primer mix. TCRdb re-derived calls from the 5' RACE reads in MiXCR, one entry per CDR3 protein. The sample shows about 540,000 distinct CDR3 sequences, nearly 25% of them seen only once. The same data also went into a second study, on T cells of mothers and their children.

Sequenced: blood. These receptors all stem from a boy between 5 and 17 years old in good health.

The chain has TRBV20-1 and TRBJ1-1; D is uncertain. The CDR3 loop spans 12 amino acids. Germline V lookup: CDR1 DFQATT, CDR2 SNEGSKA (reference sequence). With 0 bases removed from V and 4 bases from J, the gap between germline ends came to 6 bases. CDR3 in DNA: TGCAGTGCTAGAGAACGAATCACTGAAGCTTTCTTT. This encodes CSARERITEAFF.

Concerning this clonotype itself: The junction departs from the called germline gene at one end, perhaps through a read error. The V gene is TRBV12-3 or TRBV12-4, the J gene TRBJ1-5; D is perhaps TRBD1 (6 bases). CDR3 length: 15 amino acids. The CDR3 DNA reads as TGTGCTAGCAGTTTAAGGGGGGAAGGCTCTCAGCCCCAGCATTTT. Encoded protein: CASSLRGEGSQPQHF.

The chain couples TRBV7-2 to TRBJ2-6, with D possibly TRBD1 on 7 matching bases. This CDR3 spans 16 amino acids. Germline V gene sequence: CDR1 SGHTA, CDR2 FQGNSA. V gave up 3 bases and J gave up 3 bases, with 12 bases separating them. The CDR3 spells CASSFGGGFGANVLTF. The CDR3 region has the DNA TGTGCCAGCAGCTTCGGAGGGGGCTTTGGGGCCAACGTCCTGACTTTC.

The sample holds a few counts of this clonotype. The gene calls are TRBV15 and TRBJ2-5; D is unresolved. The CDR3 covers 15 residues. Germline V gene data show CDR1 as LNHNV and CDR2 as YYDKDF (reference sequence). With 1 base removed from V and 1 base from J, the gap between germline ends came to 10 bases. CDR3 residues: CATSRACTGQETQYF. In nucleotides, the CDR3 is TGTGCCACCAGCAGAGCCTGCACGGGCCAAGAGACCCAGTACTTC.

In this sample, this clonotype turned up a few times. The chain has TRBV20-1 and TRBJ2-2, with D possibly matching TRBD1 (5 bases). CDR3 length: 14 amino acids. Trimming cost V 1 base and J 5 bases, with 11 bases left between them. Germline V gene sequence: CDR1 DFQATT, CDR2 SNEGSKA (reference sequence). The CDR3 DNA reads as TGCAGTGCTAGAGGGGGCTCACAAACCGGGGAGCTGTTTTTT. It codes for CSARGGSQTGELFF.

The rearrangement links TRBV19 to TRBJ1-4, with TRBD1 matching 10 bases. V lost 7 bases and J lost 8; bases outside the gene matches: 4. CDR1 and CDR2 (germline): LNHDA, SQIVND (reference sequence). The CDR3 length is 13 residues. For the CDR3, the DNA is TGTGCCAGTAAAAGGGGACAGGGGGAAAAACTGTTTTTT. This codes for CASKRGQGEKLFF.

This clonotype was counted at least ten times. V gene TRBV6-1 combines with J gene TRBJ2-1; 8 bases fit TRBD2. V was clipped by 6 bases and J by 0 bases; unmatched bases: 4. Germline loops: CDR1 MNHNS, CDR2 SASEGT. The CDR3 consists of 15 residues. The CDR3 protein is CASRVTSGSYNEQFF. The CDR3 DNA sequence: TGTGCCAGCAGGGTCACTAGCGGCTCCTACAATGAGCAGTTCTTC.

In its sample, this clonotype was seen a few times. The chain uses TRBV6-2 or TRBV6-3 and TRBJ2-2, with a tentative D call TRBD1 (6 bases). Trimming stripped 0 bases from V and 7 bases from J, with 15 bases between. The CDR3 loop spans 16 amino acids. The germline V gene encodes CDR1 MNHEY and CDR2 SVGEGT. The CDR3 spells CASSYSLAGVIGELFF. In DNA form, the CDR3 reads TGTGCCAGCAGTTACTCCTTGGCAGGGGTGATCGGGGAGCTGTTTTTT.

The table lists this clonotype with a count of one. V gene TRBV25-1 combines with J gene TRBJ2-3; D assignment may be TRBD1 or TRBD2 (5 bases each). This CDR3 contains 13 residues. V was trimmed by 8 bases and J by 2 bases, leaving 11 bases between them. CDR1 and CDR2 (germline): MGHDK, SYGVNS. The CDR3 DNA reads TGTGCCAGCCAGGGACGGAACACAGATACGCAGTATTTT. Protein product: CASQGRNTDTQYF.

The V gene is TRBV9, the J gene TRBJ2-1; D not certain. The V end lost 0 bases, the J end lost 5 bases, and 6 bases lay between the germline ends. This CDR3 spans 13 amino acids. Germline loops: CDR1 SGDLS, CDR2 YYNGEE. The CDR3 sequence is CASSVEFDNEQFF. CDR3 DNA: TGTGCCAGCAGCGTAGAGTTCGACAATGAGCAGTTCTTC. Full variable domain (missing parts from reference TRBV9 and TRBJ2-1): DSGVTQTPKHLITATGQRVTLRCSPRSGDLSVYWYQQSLDQGLQFLIQYYNGEERAKGNILERFSAQQFPDLHSELNLSSLELGDSALYFCASSVEFDNEQFFGPGTRLTVL.

The CDR3: CSVTSGRANYNEQFF. In DNA form, the CDR3 reads TGCAGCGTCACTAGCGGGAGGGCCAACTACAATGAGCAGTTCTTC. The chain recombines TRBV29-1 with TRBJ2-1; 13 bases fit TRBD2. There are 15 residues in the CDR3. Germline V gene lookup returns CDR1 SQVTM and CDR2 ANQGSEA. V lost 6 bases, J lost 3 bases, and 5 bases stayed unmatched.

This clonotype was picked up a small number of times. The rearrangement links TRBV5-1 to TRBJ2-5, with D possibly being TRBD2 (5 bases). Germline loops: CDR1 SGHRS, CDR2 YFSETQ. This CDR3 contains 15 residues. V was clipped by 7 bases and J by 2 bases, with 18 bases between them. This chain's CDR3 is CASGPGGEVQETQYF. The CDR3, as DNA: TGCGCCAGCGGTCCCGGAGGCGAGGTACAAGAGACCCAGTACTTC.

This clonotype came up a few times. The chain couples TRBV24-1 to TRBJ2-7, with TRBD1 identical over 7 bases. The CDR3 has 16 amino acids. Germline CDR1 and CDR2: KGHDR and SFDVKD. The trim removed 2 bases at V and 4 bases at J, leaving 10 bases unmatched. DNA of the CDR3: TGTGCCACCAGTGATTCCCTGGACAGGAAACCTTACGAGCAGTACTTC. Residues: CATSDSLDRKPYEQYF.

Here the CDR3 reads CSARDPRQSSYEQYF. DNA of the CDR3: TGCAGTGCTAGAGATCCCCGACAGAGCTCCTACGAGCAGTACTTC. This chain uses TRBV20-1 with TRBJ2-7; the D gene is possibly TRBD1 (5 bases). The V gene's germline CDR1 is DFQATT and CDR2 SNEGSKA (reference sequence). Trimming stripped 0 bases from V and 0 bases from J, with 12 bases between. The CDR3 runs 15 residues.

The chain recombines TRBV7-9 with TRBJ2-1; TRBD2 aligns across 15 bases. With 5 bases clipped from V and 4 bases from J, the junction kept 3 bases outside the gene matches. CDR3 length: 16 amino acids. Germline V CDR1 and CDR2: SEHNR, FQNEAQ (reference sequence). For the CDR3, the DNA is TGTGCCAGCAGCCAAGGGACTAGCGGGGGGTACAATGAGCAGTTCTTC. Its protein product is CASSQGTSGGYNEQFF.

V and J are TRBV20-1 and TRBJ2-7; no reliable D call. This CDR3 is 12 amino acids long. The V end was cut by 3 bases, the J end by 0 bases, with 6 bases between. Per germline, CDR1 DFQATT and CDR2 SNEGSKA (reference sequence). This CDR3 reads CSASGTSYEQYF. In DNA, the CDR3 is TGCAGTGCTAGCGGCACCTCCTACGAGCAGTACTTC.

Worth noting for this clonotype: One junction end disagrees with the germline gene, perhaps due to a read error. This sequence joins TRBV11-2 and TRBJ2-4, with 8 bases lining up with TRBD1. This CDR3 comprises 15 residues. Germline V gene lookup returns CDR1 SGHAT and CDR2 FQNNGV. CDR3 DNA: TGTGCCGGCAGCGCGGTTAGGGACAGGAAAAACATTCAGTACTTC. It is translated as CAGSAVRDRKNIQYF.

This clonotype turned up a few times. The rearrangement joins TRBV30 to TRBJ2-5; D remains unclear. The CDR3 runs 13 residues. The ends were cut back, 2 bases at V and 5 bases at J, with 12 bases in the middle. Germline V lookup: CDR1 GTSNPN, CDR2 SVGIG (reference sequence). CDR3 sequence (DNA): TGTGCCTGGAGTCTTTCGGGCACGGAGACCCAGTACTTC. It is translated as CAWSLSGTETQYF.

This chain uses TRBV4-3 with TRBJ1-3; tentative D call: TRBD1 (5 bases). Germline CDR1 and CDR2: LGHNA and YSLEER. The CDR3 is 17 residues long. Between the trimmed V and J ends, which lost 1 base and 4 bases, there was a span of 17 bases. The CDR3 sequence: CASSQAPLDSGGNTIYF. Written as DNA, the CDR3 is TGCGCCAGCAGCCAAGCCCCCCTAGACAGCGGGGGAAACACCATATATTTT.

V usage is TRBV21-1 and J usage is TRBJ2-5; TRBD2 was called by the table and not checked on the DNA. TRBV21-1 is described as a pseudogene. The CDR3 sequence is 17 residues long. CDR3: CASSTNSGYGTLWTQYF. The CDR3 DNA reads TGTGCCAGCAGCACGAATTCGGGCTACGGGACCTTGTGGACCCAGTACTTC.

The CDR3 sequence is CASSLATSSGGALETQYF. The CDR3 bases are TGTGCCAGCAGCTTAGCCACTTCTAGCGGGGGGGCCCTAGAGACCCAGTACTTC. The chain carries TRBV11-2 and TRBJ2-7; 12 nucleotides align to TRBD2. Judging by the DNA end, TRBJ2-5 fits better; the J call may be wrong. Germline V CDR1 and CDR2: SGHAT, FQNNGV. The CDR3 extends over 18 amino acids.

This clonotype has more than one count but fewer than ten. The J gene is TRBJ2-5, the V gene TRBV5-1, with D perhaps TRBD2 (6 bases). CDR1 is SGHRS and CDR2 is YFSETQ in the germline V gene. The CDR3 loop spans 18 amino acids. V was clipped by 0 bases and J by 1 base, with 19 bases between them. The CDR3: CASSLAPWAGKLQETQYF. CDR3 DNA sequence: TGCGCCAGCAGCTTGGCCCCATGGGCGGGGAAACTCCAAGAGACCCAGTACTTC.

V and J are TRBV6-6 and TRBJ2-1; the D gene is possibly TRBD1 (5 bases). Trimming pared 5 bases from V and 0 bases from J, leaving 11 bases between. This CDR3 contains 15 residues. Germline CDR1 and CDR2: MNHNY and SVGAGI (reference sequence). In DNA, the CDR3 is TGTGCCAGCAGTGACACAGACAGCTCCTACAATGAGCAGTTCTTC. Translation: CASSDTDSSYNEQFF.